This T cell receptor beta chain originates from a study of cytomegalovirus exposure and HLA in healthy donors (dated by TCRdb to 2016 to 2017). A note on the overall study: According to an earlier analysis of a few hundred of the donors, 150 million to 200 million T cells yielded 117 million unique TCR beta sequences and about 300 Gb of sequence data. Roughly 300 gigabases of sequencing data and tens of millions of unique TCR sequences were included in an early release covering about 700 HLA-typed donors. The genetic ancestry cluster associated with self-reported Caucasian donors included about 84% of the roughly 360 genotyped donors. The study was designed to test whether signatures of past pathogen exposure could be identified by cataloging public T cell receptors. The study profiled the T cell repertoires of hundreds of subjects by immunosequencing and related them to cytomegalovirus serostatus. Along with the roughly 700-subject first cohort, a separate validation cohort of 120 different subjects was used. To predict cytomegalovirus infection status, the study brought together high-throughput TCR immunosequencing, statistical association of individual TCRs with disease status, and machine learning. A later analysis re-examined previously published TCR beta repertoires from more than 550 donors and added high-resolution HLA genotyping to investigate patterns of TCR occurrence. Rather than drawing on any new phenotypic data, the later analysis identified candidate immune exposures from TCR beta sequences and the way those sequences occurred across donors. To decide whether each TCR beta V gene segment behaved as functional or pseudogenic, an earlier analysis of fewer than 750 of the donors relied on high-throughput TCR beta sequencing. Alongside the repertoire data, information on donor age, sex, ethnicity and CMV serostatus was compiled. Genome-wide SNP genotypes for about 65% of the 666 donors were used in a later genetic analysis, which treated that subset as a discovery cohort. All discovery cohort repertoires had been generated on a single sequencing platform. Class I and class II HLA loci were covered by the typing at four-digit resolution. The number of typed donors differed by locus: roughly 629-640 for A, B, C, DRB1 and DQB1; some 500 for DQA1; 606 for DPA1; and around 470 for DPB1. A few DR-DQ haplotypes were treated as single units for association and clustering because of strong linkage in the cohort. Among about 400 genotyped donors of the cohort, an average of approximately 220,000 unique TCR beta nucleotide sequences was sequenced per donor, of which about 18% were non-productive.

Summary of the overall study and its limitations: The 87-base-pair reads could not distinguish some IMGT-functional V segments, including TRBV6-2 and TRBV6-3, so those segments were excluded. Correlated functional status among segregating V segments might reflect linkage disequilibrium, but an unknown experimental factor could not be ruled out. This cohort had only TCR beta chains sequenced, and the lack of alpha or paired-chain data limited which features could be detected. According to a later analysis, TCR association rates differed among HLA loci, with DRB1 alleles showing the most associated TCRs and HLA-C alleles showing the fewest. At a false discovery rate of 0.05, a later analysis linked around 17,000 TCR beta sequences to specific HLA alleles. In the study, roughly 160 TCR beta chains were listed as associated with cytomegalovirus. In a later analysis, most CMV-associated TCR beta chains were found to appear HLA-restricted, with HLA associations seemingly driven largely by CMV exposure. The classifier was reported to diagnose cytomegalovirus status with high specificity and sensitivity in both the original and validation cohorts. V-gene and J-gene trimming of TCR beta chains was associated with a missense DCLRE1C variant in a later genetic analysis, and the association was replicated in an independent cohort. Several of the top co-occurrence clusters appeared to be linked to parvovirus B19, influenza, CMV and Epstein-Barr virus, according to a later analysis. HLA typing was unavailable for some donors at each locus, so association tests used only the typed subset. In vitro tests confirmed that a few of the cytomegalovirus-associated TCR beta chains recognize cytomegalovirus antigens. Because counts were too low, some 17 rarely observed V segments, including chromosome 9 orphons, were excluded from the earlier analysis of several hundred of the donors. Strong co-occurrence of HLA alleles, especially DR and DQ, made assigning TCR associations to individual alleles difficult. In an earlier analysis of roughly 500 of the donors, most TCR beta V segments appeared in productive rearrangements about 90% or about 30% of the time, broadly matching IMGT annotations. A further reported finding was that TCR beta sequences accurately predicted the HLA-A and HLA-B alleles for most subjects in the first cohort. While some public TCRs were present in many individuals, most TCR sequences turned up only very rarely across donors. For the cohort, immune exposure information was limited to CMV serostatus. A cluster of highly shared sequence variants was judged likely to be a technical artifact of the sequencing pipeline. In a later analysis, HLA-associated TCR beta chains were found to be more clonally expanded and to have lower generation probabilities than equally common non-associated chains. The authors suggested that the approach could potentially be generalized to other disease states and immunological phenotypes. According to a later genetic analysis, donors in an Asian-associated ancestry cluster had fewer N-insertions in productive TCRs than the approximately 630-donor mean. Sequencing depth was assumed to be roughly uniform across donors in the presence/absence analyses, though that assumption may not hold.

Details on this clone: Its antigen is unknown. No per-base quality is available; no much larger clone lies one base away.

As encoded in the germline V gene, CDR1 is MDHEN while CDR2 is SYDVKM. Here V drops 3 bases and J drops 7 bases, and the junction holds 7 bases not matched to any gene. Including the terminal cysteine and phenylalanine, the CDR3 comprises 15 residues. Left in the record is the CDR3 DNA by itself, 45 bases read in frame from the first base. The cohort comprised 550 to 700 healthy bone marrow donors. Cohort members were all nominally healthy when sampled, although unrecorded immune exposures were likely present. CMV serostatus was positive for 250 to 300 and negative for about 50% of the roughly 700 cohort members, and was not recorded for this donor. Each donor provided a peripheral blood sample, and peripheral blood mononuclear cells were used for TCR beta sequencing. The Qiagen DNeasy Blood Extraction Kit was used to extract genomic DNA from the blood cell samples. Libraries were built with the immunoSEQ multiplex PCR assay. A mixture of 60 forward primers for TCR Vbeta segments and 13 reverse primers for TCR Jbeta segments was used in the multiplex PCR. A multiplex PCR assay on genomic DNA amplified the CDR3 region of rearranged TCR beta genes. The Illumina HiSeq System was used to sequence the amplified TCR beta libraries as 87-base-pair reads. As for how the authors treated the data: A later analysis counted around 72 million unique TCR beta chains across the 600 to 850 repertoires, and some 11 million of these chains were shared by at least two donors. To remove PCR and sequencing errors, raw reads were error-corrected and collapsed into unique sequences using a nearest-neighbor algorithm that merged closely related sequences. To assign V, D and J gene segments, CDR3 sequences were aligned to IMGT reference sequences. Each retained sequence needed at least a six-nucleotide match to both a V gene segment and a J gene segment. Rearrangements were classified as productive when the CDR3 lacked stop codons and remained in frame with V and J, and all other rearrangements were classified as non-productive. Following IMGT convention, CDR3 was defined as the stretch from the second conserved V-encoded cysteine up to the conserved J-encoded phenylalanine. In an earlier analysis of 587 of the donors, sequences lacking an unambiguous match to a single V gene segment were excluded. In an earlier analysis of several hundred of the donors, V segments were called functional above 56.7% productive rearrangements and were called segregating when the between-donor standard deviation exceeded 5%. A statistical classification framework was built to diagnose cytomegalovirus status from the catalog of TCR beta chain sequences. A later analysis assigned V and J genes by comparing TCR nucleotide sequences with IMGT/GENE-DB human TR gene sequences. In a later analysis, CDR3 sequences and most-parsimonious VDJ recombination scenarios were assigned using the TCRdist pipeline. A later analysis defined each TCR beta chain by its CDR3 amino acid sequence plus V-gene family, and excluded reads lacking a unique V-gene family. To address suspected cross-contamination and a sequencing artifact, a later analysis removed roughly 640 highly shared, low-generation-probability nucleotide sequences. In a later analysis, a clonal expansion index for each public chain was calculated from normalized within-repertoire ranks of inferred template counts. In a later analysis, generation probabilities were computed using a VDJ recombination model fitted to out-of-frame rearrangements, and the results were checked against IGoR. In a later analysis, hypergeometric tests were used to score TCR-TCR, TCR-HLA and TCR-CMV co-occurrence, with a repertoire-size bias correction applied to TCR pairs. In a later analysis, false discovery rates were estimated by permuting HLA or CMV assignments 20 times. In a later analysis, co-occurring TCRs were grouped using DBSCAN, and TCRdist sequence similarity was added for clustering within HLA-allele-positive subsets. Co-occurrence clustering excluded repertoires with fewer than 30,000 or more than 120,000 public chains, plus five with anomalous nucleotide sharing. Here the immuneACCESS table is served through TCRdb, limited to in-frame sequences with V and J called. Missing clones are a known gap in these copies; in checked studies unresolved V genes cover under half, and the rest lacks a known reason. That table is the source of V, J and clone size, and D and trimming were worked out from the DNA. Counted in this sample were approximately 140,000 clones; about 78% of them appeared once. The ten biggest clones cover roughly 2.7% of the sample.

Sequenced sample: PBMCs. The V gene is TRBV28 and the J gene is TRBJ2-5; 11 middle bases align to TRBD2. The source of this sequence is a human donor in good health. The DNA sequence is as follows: TGTGCCAGCAGTTTGTCTAGCGGGAGGTCGGGGACCCAGTACTTC. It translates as CASSLSSGRSGTQYF. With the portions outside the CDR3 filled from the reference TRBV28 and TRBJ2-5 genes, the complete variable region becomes DVKVTQSSRYLVKRTGEKVFLECVQDMDHENMFWYRQDPGLGLRLIYFSYDVKMKEKGDIPEGYSVSREKKERFSLILESASTNQTSMYLCASSLSSGRSGTQYFGPGTRLLVL.